These 10 T cell receptor beta chains were sequenced from one sample in a study of early T cells in non-severe SARS-CoV-2 infection. TCRdb reanalysed the 5' RACE reads using MiXCR and keeps one entry per CDR3 protein. The data hold under 140,000 distinct CDR3 sequences, with roughly an eighth observed a single time. This specimen consisted of whole blood, obtained at baseline. The source is an adult who was a healthcare worker with PCR-confirmed SARS-CoV-2 infection or an uninfected control (not recorded which).

This clonotype appeared a few times. Because the CDR3's place on the DNA is in doubt, the DNA is left out and the CDR3 is given as listed by TCRdb. The chain combines TRBV3-2 with TRBJ2-5; the listed D gene, TRBD1, was not tested against the DNA. TRBV3-2 is described as a pseudogene. A total of 13 residues make up the CDR3, ends included. The CDR3 is CASSQVGRGTQYF.

The V and J genes are TRBV4-2 and TRBJ2-7, with D possibly called TRBD1 or TRBD2 (5 bases each). Trimming pared 4 bases from V and 1 base from J, leaving 26 bases between. Germline V gene data show CDR1 as LGHNA and CDR2 as YNFKEQ. This CDR3 has 19 amino acids. In nucleotides, the CDR3 is TGTGCCAGCAGCCCGCCGGGGCAAAATACAGGTTACAATTCCTACGAGCAGTACTTC. Its translation is CASSPPGQNTGYNSYEQYF.

This clonotype was recorded a few times. The rearrangement uses TRBV28 and TRBJ1-1; D is unresolved. The CDR3 loop spans 12 amino acids. Germline assignment: CDR1 MDHEN and CDR2 SYDVKM. V dropped 2 bases and J dropped 3 bases, with 4 bases sitting between them. This CDR3 reads CASSLSHTEAFF. The CDR3 DNA reads TGTGCCAGCAGTTTAAGCCACACTGAAGCTTTCTTT.

The chain combines TRBV29-1 with TRBJ1-1; D unclear. This CDR3 region has 12 residues. Looked up from germline, CDR1 is SQVTM and CDR2 is ANQGSEA. The germline V and J ends were trimmed by 4 bases and 1 base, with 7 bases remaining between them. This CDR3 is CSVASGNTEAFF. CDR3 DNA sequence: TGCAGCGTTGCGTCGGGGAACACTGAAGCTTTCTTT.

Many counts were recorded for this clonotype. V gene TRBV28 combines with J gene TRBJ2-1, with TRBD2 matching over 11 bases. Per germline, CDR1 MDHEN and CDR2 SYDVKM. The junction had 8 bases not matched to a gene; V was cut back by 5 bases and J by 5 bases. The CDR3 totals 16 residues. CDR3 coding DNA: TGTGCCAGCAGTCCCTTACTAGCGGGAGTCGACAATGAGCAGTTCTTC. Its translation is CASSPLLAGVDNEQFF.

This clonotype appeared a few times. The rearrangement uses TRBV12-3 or TRBV12-4 and TRBJ2-1; 7 nucleotides match TRBD2. V was pared by 7 bases and J by 10 bases, with 22 bases of the junction left unmatched. The CDR3 runs 17 residues. CDR3 bases: TGTGCCAGCACCGGGGTATGGGGCGGGGGTGGCGAATCGGAGCAGTTCTTC. Its protein product is CASTGVWGGGGESEQFF.

This clonotype was observed a few times. This rearrangement joins TRBV11-2 to TRBJ1-2; 9 nucleotides align to TRBD1. V lost 1 base to trimming and J lost 1 base; unmatched junction nucleotides: 1. This CDR3 comprises 15 residues. Germline loops: CDR1 SGHAT, CDR2 FQNNGV. CDR3 in amino acids: CASSLGTGDNYGYTF. CDR3 DNA: TGTGCCAGCAGCTTAGGGACAGGGGATAACTATGGCTACACCTTC.

The chain recombines TRBV20-1 with TRBJ2-1, with 7 bases matching TRBD2. The CDR3 extends over 18 amino acids. Germline assignment: CDR1 DFQATT and CDR2 SNEGSKA (reference sequence). The junction had 16 bases not matched to a gene; V was cut back by 5 bases and J by 0 bases. The CDR3 reads CSADMSRGRASSYNEQFF. The CDR3 DNA sequence: TGCAGTGCTGATATGAGCCGGGGGAGGGCGAGCTCCTACAATGAGCAGTTCTTC.

V and J are TRBV5-5 and TRBJ2-1; TRBD2 matches 8 bases. The V segment lost 6 bases and the J segment 4 bases; nucleotides outside the gene matches: 9. Germline loops: CDR1 SGHKS, CDR2 YYEKEE (reference sequence). The CDR3 runs to 15 residues. The CDR3 DNA follows: TGTGCCAGCATGCCCCTGGCGGGGGGTTACAATGAGCAGTTCTTC. Translated, it gives CASMPLAGGYNEQFF.

This sequence joins TRBV3-1 and TRBJ2-5; D is uncertain. The V and J ends lost 3 bases and 3 bases respectively, with 2 bases between them. CDR3 length: 11 amino acids. Germline-derived CDR1 and CDR2 are LGHDT and YNNKEL (reference sequence). The CDR3 DNA sequence: TGTGCCAGCAGCCATGAAGAGACCCAGTACTTC. Residues: CASSHEETQYF.